This note documents a single T cell receptor (beta chain) sequence. The sample comes from a study of Ad26.COV2.S vaccination and SARS-CoV-2 variants. The assay was immunoSEQ multiplex PCR, and TCRdb's table has in-frame clones only and misses some. The sample consists of about 87,000 clones, less than 85% of them appearing once. This clonotype originated in a human donor who had recovered from COVID-19. This specimen consisted of peripheral blood, obtained after recovery from COVID-19.

The CDR3 loop is CSGYTDTQYF. In DNA, the CDR3 is TGCAGTGGATACACAGATACGCAGTATTTT. The chain is built from TRBV20-1 and TRBJ2-3; D uncertain. V dropped 7 bases and J dropped 2 bases, with 4 bases sitting between them. This CDR3 spans 10 amino acids. The germline V gene encodes CDR1 DFQATT and CDR2 SNEGSKA (reference sequence).